This T cell receptor beta chain was found in a study of T cell clonotyping in hematopoietic cell transplantation. As for the study in general: Samples: about 28 days before transplant, then days 30, 100 and 180 after.

Study findings and constraints: Graft donor and pretransplant recipient Inverse Simpson Index values predicted broader posttransplant TCR diversity. Pathologically expanded recipient clonotypes increased progressively from day 30 to day 180 as diversity fell.

V shed 6 bases and J 4 bases; nucleotides not matched to a gene: 8. Per the germline V gene, CDR1 is MNHNS and CDR2 is SASEGT. The CDR3 totals 15 residues. Turning to this clone: The antigen is undetermined.

Measured with immunoSEQ multiplex PCR; TCRdb has only the in-frame clones, and not every one. The table shows 13,000 to 15,000 clones, with about 60% occurring only once. The chain employs TRBV6-1 and TRBJ2-3; 9 bases are a match to TRBD1. The sequence came from a human donor who either received an allogeneic hematopoietic cell transplant for a myeloid malignancy or was a related donor (not recorded which). Some clones in this sample may be carry-over from other donors' samples. Input material: PBMCs. CDR3 DNA sequence: TGTGCCAGCAGCCGGACAGGGGAGACCCCAGATACGCAGTATTTT. Protein sequence: CASSRTGETPDTQYF.